A single T cell receptor beta chain is shown here with its context. Its specificity is unknown. A much larger clone lies a single base off, so this may be a read error. The sample comes from a study of blood T cells in healthy people across ages. Study-level background: In model experiments, template switching was able to capture about one barcoded beta molecule for every two T cells that were present. Findings of the study overall: Unsorted PBMC input precluded a conclusive naive versus antigen-experienced comparison.

V lost 0 bases and J 8 bases, leaving 8 bases between the germline ends. This CDR3 has 12 amino acids. The germline V gene has CDR1 SQVTM and CDR2 ANQGSEA. Alongside a J-beta primer mix, a sample-barcoded 5' primer served in a second PCR lasting about 7 to 11 cycles. TCRdb independently ran MiXCR on the 5' RACE reads; one entry per CDR3 protein. The data show around 670,000 distinct CDR3 sequences, with roughly 30% seen just once and around 16% held by the top ten. Input material: blood. The receptor's source is a woman older than 75 in good health. This chain joins TRBV29-1 and TRBJ2-1; D gene uncertain. The CDR3 here is CSVEEGWDEQFF. CDR3 in DNA: TGCAGCGTTGAAGAGGGCTGGGATGAGCAGTTCTTC.